These 32 T cell receptor beta chains were all obtained from the same sample, sequenced in a study of blood T cell repertoires in COVID-19. The data were produced by immunoSEQ multiplex PCR, yet TCRdb's version contains in-frame clones alone and is incomplete. The repertoire has over 80,000 clones, 79% of them found once; the top ten carry 15% to 20%. Sequencing used peripheral blood. The receptors shown here come from a woman over 75 with active or convalescent COVID-19.

This clone showed up many times. The rearrangement joins TRBV27 to TRBJ2-4; maybe TRBD2 (6 bases). This CDR3 region has 18 residues. Trimming took 6 bases from V and 0 from J, leaving 21 bases between them. Germline V lookup: CDR1 MNHEY, CDR2 SMNVEV (reference sequence). DNA of the CDR3: TGTGCCAGCAGCCCAATTACCGGGACTGAGTTAGCCAAAAACATTCAGTACTTC. It translates to CASSPITGTELAKNIQYF.

This chain connects TRBV7-9 to TRBJ2-3; D might be TRBD1 (6 bases). This CDR3 has 16 residues. Per the germline V gene, CDR1 is SEHNR and CDR2 is FQNEAQ (reference sequence). Trimming took 6 bases from V and 2 from J, leaving 18 bases between them. The CDR3 region has the DNA TGTGCCAGCAGTGACCCCGAGGACAGCAACACAGATACGCAGTATTTT. It specifies CASSDPEDSNTDTQYF.

This clone was detected once. This sequence joins TRBV7-9 and TRBJ2-7, with 10 bases fitting TRBD2. The CDR3 is made up of 16 amino acids. The germline V gene encodes CDR1 SEHNR and CDR2 FQNEAQ (reference sequence). The ends lost 2 bases at V and 5 bases at J; junction bases unmatched: 9. CDR3 nucleotide sequence: TGTGCCAGCAGCTTATCGCTAGCGGGAGCCTCAAACGAGCAGTACTTC. It translates to CASSLSLAGASNEQYF. Together with reference TRBV7-9 and TRBJ2-7, the CDR3 gives the full variable domain: DTGVSQNPRHKITKRGQNVTFRCDPISEHNRLYWYRQTLGQGPEFLTYFQNEAQLEKSRLLSDRFSAERPKGSFSTLEIQRTEQGDSAMYLCASSLSLAGASNEQYFGPGTRLTVT.

The CDR3: CASSFFEGTEAFF. The DNA of the CDR3 is TGTGCCAGCAGTTTTTTTGAGGGCACTGAAGCTTTCTTT. This rearrangement joins TRBV12-3 or TRBV12-4 to TRBJ1-1; no firm D call. This CDR3 has 13 residues. V was pared by 3 bases and J by 4 bases, with 9 bases between.

This clone came up once. The chain combines TRBV5-5 with TRBJ2-1; no reliable D call. Germline-derived CDR1 and CDR2 are SGHKS and YYEKEE (reference sequence). Trimming took 0 bases from V and 5 from J, leaving 9 bases between them. The CDR3 consists of 14 residues. The CDR3: CASSLALLDNEQFF. The CDR3 region has the DNA TGTGCCAGCAGCTTGGCCCTCCTAGACAATGAGCAGTTCTTC.

The chain recombines TRBV21-1 with TRBJ2-1; the table's D call TRBD2 went unverified against the DNA. TRBV21-1 is listed as a pseudogene. This CDR3 has 13 residues. The CDR3 DNA sequence: TGTGCCAGCAGCAAACTAGCGGGGAATGAGCAGTTCTTC. It is translated as CASSKLAGNEQFF.

This clone was seen only once. The rearrangement joins TRBV5-4 to TRBJ2-5; a weak D match, TRBD2 (5 bases). Germline V CDR1 and CDR2: SGHNT, YYREEE (reference sequence). V was shortened by 4 bases and J by 4 bases, with 14 bases between the two germline ends. CDR3 size: 14 residues. This CDR3 reads CASSPREGGETQYF. CDR3 bases: TGTGCCAGCAGCCCACGCGAGGGTGGAGAGACCCAGTACTTC.

The chain recombines TRBV12-5 with TRBJ2-5, with 14 bases aligning to TRBD2. V trimming: 5 bases; J trimming: 4 bases; junction bases outside the gene matches: 6. The CDR3 loop spans 16 amino acids. Germline loops: CDR1 LGHNT, CDR2 FRNRAP. In nucleotides, the CDR3 is TGTGCTAGTGGTCCCGGGACTAGCGGGAGAATAGAGACCCAGTACTTC. Its translation is CASGPGTSGRIETQYF.

The rearrangement uses TRBV19 and TRBJ2-3; 7 nucleotides match TRBD2. The J segment lost 2 bases and the V segment lost 1 base, leaving 18 bases of the junction unmatched. CDR3 size: 20 residues. Germline V CDR1 and CDR2: LNHDA, SQIVND (reference sequence). CDR3 protein: CASSIALPGTWAGDTDTQYF. As DNA, the CDR3 is TGTGCCAGTAGTATAGCCCTCCCGGGTACATGGGCGGGAGACACAGATACGCAGTATTTT.

The chain uses TRBV24-1 and TRBJ2-2; D is possibly TRBD2 (6 bases). V lost 0 bases and J 3 bases, leaving 16 bases between the germline ends. Germline V gene lookup returns CDR1 KGHDR and CDR2 SFDVKD. The CDR3 totals 18 residues. The CDR3 region has the DNA TGTGCCACCAGTGATTTGCAGCGGGCTAGCACTGACACCGGGGAGCTGTTTTTT. Its protein is CATSDLQRASTDTGELFF.

This chain links TRBV11-3 with TRBJ2-2; no clear D. Trimming stripped 3 bases from V and 4 bases from J, with 9 bases between. The CDR3 length is 14 residues. The V gene's germline CDR1 is SGHNT and CDR2 YENEEA. The CDR3, as DNA: TGTGCCAGCAGCTTCGAGTCGGGCACCGGGGAGCTGTTTTTT. It encodes CASSFESGTGELFF.

V is TRBV6-6 and J is TRBJ2-1; a possible D gene is TRBD2 (7 bases). Germline CDR1 MNHNY, CDR2 SVGAGI (reference sequence). V was trimmed by 2 bases and J by 8 bases, leaving 16 bases between them. CDR3 length: 15 residues. The CDR3 coding sequence is TGTGCCAGCAGTTACCGGGGGGCAGTGGGGGATGAGCAGTTCTTC. It specifies CASSYRGAVGDEQFF.

J is TRBJ2-3 and V is TRBV6-4; weak D call: TRBD1 (6 bases). Per germline, CDR1 MRHNA and CDR2 SNTAGT. V dropped 6 bases and J dropped 3 bases, with 10 bases sitting between them. The CDR3 runs to 13 residues. In DNA form, the CDR3 reads TGTGCCAGCAGAGCACAGGGTACAGATACGCAGTATTTT. Translating it yields CASRAQGTDTQYF.

This chain uses TRBV3-1 (or the pseudogene TRBV3-2) with TRBJ2-7; TRBD2 aligns across 9 bases. V shed 4 bases and J 7 bases; nucleotides not matched to a gene: 11. This CDR3 contains 15 residues. The germline V gene has CDR1 LGHDT and CDR2 YNNKEL (reference sequence). Here the CDR3 reads CASSLRLADRLEQYF. CDR3 bases: TGTGCCAGCAGCCTAAGACTAGCGGACCGATTAGAGCAGTACTTC.

The chain is built from TRBV6-5 and TRBJ2-3, with TRBD1 identical over 7 bases. This CDR3 is built from 14 residues. The germline gives CDR1 MNHEY, CDR2 SVGAGI. V was pared by 6 bases and J by 2 bases, with 5 bases of the junction left unmatched. CDR3 loop: CASRPGQITDTQYF. The CDR3 nucleotides read TGTGCCAGCAGACCGGGACAGATCACAGATACGCAGTATTTT.

V gene TRBV28 combines with J gene TRBJ1-5, with TRBD1 as a possible D gene (6 bases). CDR1 and CDR2 from the germline V gene are MDHEN and SYDVKM. The CDR3 has 14 amino acids. The V gene lost 5 bases and the J gene lost 5 bases, with 13 bases spanning the gap. CDR3 nucleotide sequence: TGTGCCAGCAGTCTAACAGGGAACGATCAGCCCCAGCATTTT. Its protein is CASSLTGNDQPQHF. Complete variable domain (other parts from reference TRBV28 and TRBJ1-5): DVKVTQSSRYLVKRTGEKVFLECVQDMDHENMFWYRQDPGLGLRLIYFSYDVKMKEKGDIPEGYSVSREKKERFSLILESASTNQTSMYLCASSLTGNDQPQHFGDGTRLSIL.

This chain links TRBV19 with TRBJ1-3, with 7 bases that match TRBD1. The CDR3 consists of 16 residues. Germline CDR1 LNHDA, CDR2 SQIVND (reference sequence). Unmatched junction bases numbered 9, after V lost 5 bases and J lost 2 bases. The CDR3 DNA reads TGTGCCAGTAGTCACCGACAGGGTAGAACTGGAAACACCATATATTTT. Translating it yields CASSHRQGRTGNTIYF.

The rearrangement links TRBV4-2 to TRBJ2-7; D call uncertain. V was cut by 1 base and J by 2 bases, with 6 bases left in between. This CDR3 contains 13 residues. Germline V gives CDR1 LGHNA, CDR2 YNFKEQ. CDR3 protein: CASSQVGPYEQYF. CDR3 DNA sequence: TGTGCCAGCAGCCAAGTCGGTCCCTACGAGCAGTACTTC.

This chain links TRBV7-6 with TRBJ2-1, with TRBD2 identical over 11 bases. Per the germline V gene, CDR1 is SGHVS and CDR2 is FNYEAQ. The CDR3 sequence is 14 residues long. V lost 2 bases, J lost 9 bases, and 3 bases stayed unmatched. This chain's CDR3 is CASSLLAGGGEQFF. The CDR3 DNA sequence: TGTGCCAGCAGCTTACTAGCGGGAGGAGGTGAGCAGTTCTTC.

The gene calls are TRBV7-8 and TRBJ1-3; 9 bases align to TRBD1. Trimming cost V 5 bases and J 2 bases; bases outside gene matches: 10. Per the germline V gene, CDR1 is SGHVS and CDR2 is FQNEAQ. The CDR3 extends over 17 amino acids. The CDR3 DNA sequence: TGTGCCAGCAGCGCCGACAGGGGGATAACTGCTGGAAACACCATATATTTT. Its translation: CASSADRGITAGNTIYF.

This rearrangement joins TRBV18 to TRBJ1-1; the D is unclear. Germline CDR1 is KGHSH and CDR2 is LQKENI. Trimming cost V 2 bases and J 4 bases, with 11 bases left between them. The CDR3 spans 14 residues. The CDR3 DNA reads as TGTGCCAGCTCACCAGGGTCTGGGCGCACTGAAGCTTTCTTT. Amino acid sequence: CASSPGSGRTEAFF. Looking up the rest from reference TRBV18 and TRBJ1-1 gives the full variable domain: NAGVMQNPRHLVRRRGQEARLRCSPMKGHSHVYWYRQLPEEGLKFMVYLQKENIIDESGMPKERFSAEFPKEGPSILRIQQVVRGDSAAYFCASSPGSGRTEAFFGQGTRLTVV.

The chain recombines TRBV7-9 with TRBJ2-7, with 7 bases matching TRBD2. The CDR3 has 14 residues. After removal of 4 bases from V and 4 bases from J, the junction contained 7 bases not matched to a gene. Germline CDR1 SEHNR, CDR2 FQNEAQ (reference sequence). The DNA for the CDR3 is TGTGCCAGCAGCTCCCCGGGGAGGGGATACGAGCAGTACTTC. The encoded protein is CASSSPGRGYEQYF. Looking up the rest from reference TRBV7-9 and TRBJ2-7 gives the full variable domain: DTGVSQNPRHKITKRGQNVTFRCDPISEHNRLYWYRQTLGQGPEFLTYFQNEAQLEKSRLLSDRFSAERPKGSFSTLEIQRTEQGDSAMYLCASSSPGRGYEQYFGPGTRLTVT.

Regarding this clone: One end of the junction fails to match germline, which may point to a read error. The V and J genes are TRBV5-1 and TRBJ2-3; TRBD2 matches at 11 bases. The CDR3 runs 15 residues. Germline lookup yields CDR1 SGHRS and CDR2 YFSETQ. The CDR3 reads CASSSIAGGADTQYF. In nucleotides, the CDR3 is TGTGCCAGCAGCTCGATAGCGGGAGGGGCAGATACGCAGTATTTT.

CDR3 region: CASSLPRTGLNEQYF. CDR3 nucleotides: TGTGCCAGCAGCCTCCCGCGGACAGGGCTGAACGAGCAGTACTTC. This sequence joins TRBV5-4 and TRBJ2-7; 8 bases map to TRBD1. The V gene's germline CDR1 is SGHNT and CDR2 YYREEE (reference sequence). This CDR3 is 15 amino acids long. V lost 4 bases and J lost 5; bases outside the gene matches: 11.

V usage is TRBV30 and J usage is TRBJ1-2, with D unclear. CDR1 GTSNPN and CDR2 SVGIG come from the germline V gene (reference sequence). The V end lost 0 bases, the J end lost 4 bases, and 15 bases lay between the germline ends. The CDR3 totals 15 residues. CDR3 in DNA: TGTGCCTGGAGTGTGAGGCGGAGTATCTCCTATGGCTACACCTTC. Translating gives CAWSVRRSISYGYTF.

Turning to this clone: The sample carries other DNA sequences with the same CDR3. The rearrangement joins TRBV28 to TRBJ1-2, with 9 bases fitting TRBD1. Per the germline V gene, CDR1 is MDHEN and CDR2 is SYDVKM. V gave up 5 bases and J gave up 0 bases; unmatched junction bases: 10. The CDR3 runs to 17 residues. The CDR3 sequence: CASSVGGQGLPNYGYTF. The CDR3, as DNA: TGTGCCAGCAGTGTAGGGGGACAGGGCTTACCTAACTATGGCTACACCTTC.

The V call is TRBV5-1, the J call TRBJ1-5, with D possibly TRBD1 on 6 matching bases. V was trimmed by 4 bases and J by 3 bases, leaving 11 bases between them. The germline V gene has CDR1 SGHRS and CDR2 YFSETQ. The CDR3 has 14 amino acids. The CDR3 DNA reads as TGCGCCAGCAGCCCCGGGACACCCAATCAGCCCCAGCATTTT. Residues: CASSPGTPNQPQHF.

The chain joins TRBV2 to TRBJ2-7, with a weak D call TRBD2 (6 bases). The CDR3 loop spans 14 amino acids. V was shortened by 7 bases and J by 0 bases, with 13 bases between the two germline ends. CDR1 is SNHLY, CDR2 FYNNEI, per germline. CDR3 nucleotide sequence: TGTGCCAGCACATGGGGGGTATACTCCTACGAGCAGTACTTC. This translates into CASTWGVYSYEQYF.

This clone was counted between two and nine times. The chain has TRBV28 and TRBJ1-2; a possible D gene is TRBD1 (5 bases). V was shortened by 4 bases and J by 3 bases, with 24 bases between the two germline ends. The CDR3 contains 18 residues. Germline CDR1 is MDHEN and CDR2 is SYDVKM. The CDR3 here is CASSSVSPFEGVYYGYTF. The CDR3 nucleotides are TGTGCCAGCAGTTCTGTTTCCCCCTTTGAAGGGGTATACTATGGCTACACCTTC.

The chain employs TRBV6-5 and TRBJ2-1; 7 bases align to TRBD2. From germline, CDR1 is MNHEY and CDR2 SVGAGI. With V trimmed by 5 bases and J by 10 bases, 8 bases remained unmatched. The CDR3 runs 13 residues. CDR3 coding DNA: TGTGCCAGCAGTACCCCCGGGACTATGGAGCAGTTCTTC. It specifies CASSTPGTMEQFF.

The chain uses TRBV5-1 and TRBJ1-2; D unclear. In germline, CDR1 is SGHRS, CDR2 YFSETQ. The V end lost 1 base, the J end lost 8 bases, and 15 bases lay between the germline ends. This CDR3 is 14 amino acids long. This chain's CDR3 is CASSLNSPPGGYTF. The DNA of the CDR3 is TGCGCCAGCAGCTTGAATTCACCCCCAGGCGGCTACACCTTC.

J is TRBJ1-2 and V is TRBV10-3; 12 bases line up with TRBD1. CDR1 and CDR2 (germline): ENHRY, SYGVKD. Germline trimming cut 3 bases from V and 4 bases from J; bases unmatched to any gene: 3. The CDR3 contains 15 residues. Here the CDR3 DNA reads TGTGCCATCAGTGACGGGACAGGGGGCGCCTATGGCTACACCTTC. Protein: CAISDGTGGAYGYTF.